This T cell receptor (beta chain) was retrieved from a study of CXCR3-negative and CXCR3-positive naive CD8 T cells. A remark on this clonotype: Antigen: not known.

Study-wide results and caveats: Compared with CXCR3-negative naive cells, CXCR3-positive naive cells showed more hydrophobic TRB CDR3s.

Germline V gene lookup returns CDR1 MNHEY and CDR2 SVGAGI. This CDR3 is built from 15 residues. The TRB libraries of cDNA were built by UMI-labeled 5' RACE. With the 5' RACE reads reprocessed, TCRdb shows one record per CDR3 protein and no DNA. The ten most abundant clones cover nearly 0.5% of a sample with over 150,000 distinct CDR3 sequences. This chain connects TRBV6-5 to TRBJ2-1; as DNA is missing, the TRBD1 call by TCRdb cannot be tested. Material: naive CXCR3+ CD8+ T cells from blood. Regarding subset: CD45RO-CCR7+CD27+CD95- naive CD8+ T cells expressing CXCR3 (TNR3+). The sequence was collected from a human donor in good health. Some clones in this sample may be carry-over from other donors' samples. CDR3 amino acids: CASSSVTGSYNEQFF.